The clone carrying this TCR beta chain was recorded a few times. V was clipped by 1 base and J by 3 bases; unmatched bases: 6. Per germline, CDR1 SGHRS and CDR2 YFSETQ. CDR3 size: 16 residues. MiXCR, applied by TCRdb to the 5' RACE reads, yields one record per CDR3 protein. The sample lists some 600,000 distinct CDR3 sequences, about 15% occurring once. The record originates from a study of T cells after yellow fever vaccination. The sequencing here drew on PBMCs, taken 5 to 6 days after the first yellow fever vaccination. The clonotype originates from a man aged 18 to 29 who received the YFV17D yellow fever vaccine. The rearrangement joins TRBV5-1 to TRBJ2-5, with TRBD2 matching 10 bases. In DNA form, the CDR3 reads TGCGCCAGCAGCTTGTTCCCCCTAGCGGGGGAAGAGACCCAGTACTTC. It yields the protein CASSLFPLAGEETQYF.